The text below deals with one T cell receptor (beta chain). This entry comes from a study of shared clonotypes between healthy human individuals. Libraries were prepared by immunoSEQ multiplex PCR; TCRdb keeps only in-frame clonotypes and omits some of them. Among millions of clones listed, just over 90% were seen once. V lost 5 bases and J lost 7, with 14 bases in between. CDR3 length: 14 residues. Germline V gives CDR1 SGHAT, CDR2 FQNNGV. The chain carries TRBV11-2 and TRBJ1-4; D uncertain. The sequence derives from a man younger than 30 in good health. Some clones in this sample may be carry-over from other donors' samples. Sequenced material: naive CD4+ T cells from PBMCs. Indicated subset: CD45RA+ positively selected. The CDR3 region has the DNA TGTGCCAGCAGCCCGGACCCGGCGGCTGAAAAACTGTTTTTT. This encodes CASSPDPAAEKLFF.